In this sample, the clone carrying this TCR beta chain turned up many times. What it binds is unknown. This specimen comes from a study of CD8 T cells in ankylosing spondylitis. Study findings and constraints: Clones tied to disease were said to be significantly enriched in matched ankylosing spondylitis synovial fluid. There was a TCR beta motif, made of several highly homologous variants, that appeared characteristic of ankylosing spondylitis blood. With a CD8+ phenotype, disease-linked clones were relatively rare in peripheral blood.

TCRdb independently ran MiXCR on the 5' RACE reads; one entry per CDR3 protein. Of about 190,000 distinct CDR3 sequences listed, under 15% are singletons. This CDR3 has 15 residues. Per the germline V gene, CDR1 is SGHTA and CDR2 is FQGNSA. Between the trimmed V and J ends, which lost 6 bases and 5 bases, there was a span of 18 bases. V and J are TRBV7-2 and TRBJ2-3; perhaps D is TRBD1 or TRBD2 (7 bases each). Sequences were obtained from blood, either unsorted or a sorted T cell fraction (not recorded which). The TCR comes from a female donor with ankylosing spondylitis or in good health (not recorded which). The CDR3 DNA sequence: TGTGCCAGCAGTCAGGGGGGGACGGGCGGAGATACGCAGTATTTT. Its protein product is CASSQGGTGGDTQYF.